Following are 5 T cell receptor beta chains from one sample sequenced in a study of blood T cells in healthy people across ages. The second PCR ran roughly 6 to 11 cycles with a sample-barcoded 5' primer and J-beta primers. Using its own MiXCR run on the 5' RACE reads, TCRdb lists one record per CDR3 protein. The data contain about 1.8 million distinct CDR3 sequences, roughly 49% of them seen just once; the ten biggest clones take up approximately 2%. What was sequenced was blood. The receptors were sampled from a woman aged 40 to 50 in good health.

The rearrangement joins TRBV7-2 to TRBJ1-5; a possible D gene is TRBD1 (6 bases). The CDR3 contains 17 residues. V was trimmed by 5 bases and J by 7 bases, leaving 24 bases between them. In germline, CDR1 is SGHTA, CDR2 FQGNSA. The CDR3 protein is CASSEQTGILARQPQHF. CDR3 DNA sequence: TGTGCCAGCAGCGAACAAACAGGGATACTCGCCCGGCAGCCCCAGCATTTT.

The CDR3 loop is CASTTEALKGETQYF. The DNA of the CDR3 is TGTGCCAGCACTACAGAAGCCCTGAAAGGGGAGACCCAGTACTTC. The chain combines TRBV2 with TRBJ2-7; no definite D call. The closer fit of TRBJ2-5 to the DNA end suggests the J call may be wrong. The CDR3 loop spans 15 amino acids. The germline V gene encodes CDR1 SNHLY and CDR2 FYNNEI.

This clonotype was recorded a few times. The gene calls are TRBV7-8 and TRBJ2-3; 10 positions agree with TRBD1. The CDR3 length is 15 residues. CDR1 is SGHVS, CDR2 FQNEAQ, per germline. The trim removed 5 bases at V and 4 bases at J, leaving 6 bases unmatched. CDR3: CASSHGQGGPDTQYF. CDR3 nucleotide sequence: TGTGCCAGCAGCCATGGACAGGGGGGCCCAGATACGCAGTATTTT.

J is TRBJ2-3 and V is TRBV3-1; D is ambiguous. The CDR3 is made up of 15 amino acids. In germline, CDR1 is LGHDT, CDR2 YNNKEL (reference sequence). V gave up 1 base and J gave up 1 base, with 9 bases separating them. The CDR3 loop reads CASSQVLLRTDTQYF. CDR3 coding DNA: TGTGCCAGCAGCCAAGTTCTCCTCCGCACAGATACGCAGTATTTT.

J is TRBJ2-7 and V is TRBV4-1; no definite D call. The V gene lost 0 bases and the J gene lost 6 bases, with 3 bases spanning the gap. This CDR3 region has 11 residues. Looked up from germline, CDR1 is MGHRA and CDR2 is YSYEKL. The CDR3 region is CASSQDVEQYF. Written as DNA, the CDR3 is TGCGCCAGCAGCCAAGATGTCGAGCAGTACTTC.